A selection of T cell receptor beta chains follows, all from one sample in a study of T cell responses to AZD1222 COVID-19 vaccine. Data came from immunoSEQ multiplex PCR; TCRdb stores just in-frame clones and leaves some out. The table includes fewer than 200,000 clones, around 90% detected once. The sample in question was peripheral blood, obtained on day 0 of AZD1222 vaccination. The receptors shown here come from an adult in good health. CDR3s include the opening cysteine and the closing phenylalanine or tryptophan. D genes are given only for firm matches. Clone size is shown for a subset of rows, as once, few, many or a class of expanded clone.

clone_size	d_call	v_call	j_call	cdr3_length	cdr3_aa	cdr3_nt
NA	TRBD2	TRBV7-2	TRBJ2-1	15	CASSLTSGNSNEQFF	TGTGCCAGCAGCTTAACTAGCGGGAATTCCAATGAGCAGTTCTTC
NA	NA	TRBV5-5	TRBJ1-2	13	CASRPDQTYGYTF	TGTGCCAGCAGGCCCGACCAGACCTATGGCTACACCTTC
NA	TRBD2	TRBV14	TRBJ2-1	16	CASTRLAGPQIDEQFF	TGTGCCAGCACAAGACTAGCGGGGCCTCAAATCGATGAGCAGTTCTTC
NA	TRBD1	TRBV15	TRBJ1-1	15	CATSAGGTGTTEAFF	TGTGCCACCAGTGCAGGGGGGACAGGGACAACTGAAGCTTTCTTT
NA	TRBD1	TRBV11-1	TRBJ1-6	14	CASSMDRANSPLHF	TGTGCCAGCAGCATGGACAGGGCGAATTCACCCCTCCACTTT
NA	NA	TRBV3-1/TRBV3-2	TRBJ1-2	13	CASSPDNYYGYTF	TGTGCCAGCAGTCCCGACAATTACTATGGCTACACCTTC
NA	TRBD1	TRBV7-8	TRBJ1-2	13	CASSSTGLYGYTF	TGTGCCAGCAGCTCGACAGGGCTCTATGGCTACACCTTC
NA	NA	TRBV18	TRBJ2-1	12	CASSPPVNEQFF	TGTGCCAGCTCACCACCGGTTAATGAGCAGTTCTTC
NA	NA	TRBV5-1	TRBJ2-1	12	CASSPSDNEQFF	TGCGCCAGCAGCCCCAGTGACAATGAGCAGTTCTTC
NA	NA	TRBV5-1	TRBJ2-3	13	CASSPGYTDTQYF	TGCGCCAGCAGCCCAGGATACACAGATACGCAGTATTTT
NA	TRBD1	TRBV2	TRBJ1-5	14	CASSEREGAQPQHF	TGTGCCAGCAGTGAAAGAGAGGGGGCTCAGCCCCAGCATTTT
NA	NA	TRBV7-9	TRBJ1-1	14	CASSLGIGGTEAFF	TGTGCCAGCAGCCTCGGGATTGGGGGCACTGAAGCTTTCTTT
once	NA	TRBV29-1	TRBJ1-1	12	CSVDGQWTEAFF	TGCAGCGTGGACGGACAGTGGACTGAAGCTTTCTTT
NA	NA	TRBV12-3/TRBV12-4	TRBJ2-2	13	CASSLLRAGELFF	TGTGCCAGCAGTCTTCTGCGGGCCGGGGAGCTGTTTTTT
NA	NA	TRBV28	TRBJ1-5	14	CASSLVRGNQPQHF	TGTGCCAGCAGTTTAGTCCGAGGGAATCAGCCCCAGCATTTT
NA	NA	TRBV7-2	TRBJ2-5	15	CASSLGQGRQETQYF	TGTGCCAGCAGCTTAGGACAAGGACGGCAAGAGACCCAGTACTTC
once	NA	TRBV3-1/TRBV3-2	TRBJ2-2	12	CASSRDPEKLFF	TGTGCCAGCAGCCGCGACCCAGAGAAGCTGTTTTTT
NA	TRBD1	TRBV24-1	TRBJ2-5	15	CATSDYRGQQETQYF	TGTGCCACCAGTGATTACAGGGGACAACAAGAGACCCAGTACTTC
NA	NA	TRBV4-1	TRBJ2-7	16	CASSQDTGRSSYEQYF	TGCGCCAGCAGCCAAGATACGGGGCGTAGCTCCTACGAGCAGTACTTC
few	TRBD1	TRBV7-8	TRBJ1-3	15	CASSRDRVAGNTIYF	TGTGCCAGCAGCCGGGACAGGGTCGCTGGAAACACCATATATTTT
few	NA	TRBV6-5	TRBJ2-3	12	CASRGNTDTQYF	TGTGCCAGCAGGGGGAACACAGATACGCAGTATTTT
NA	NA	TRBV7-6	TRBJ2-3	15	CASSLGVSSTDTQYF	TGTGCCAGCAGCCTAGGGGTCTCTAGCACAGATACGCAGTATTTT
NA	TRBD2	TRBV7-2	TRBJ2-1	16	CASSSLGLAGNNEQFF	TGTGCCAGCAGCTCCCTCGGACTAGCGGGGAACAATGAGCAGTTCTTC
NA	NA	TRBV6-5	TRBJ2-7	14	CASMEQGYSYEQYF	TGTGCCAGCATGGAGCAGGGTTACTCCTACGAGCAGTACTTC
NA	TRBD1	TRBV28	TRBJ1-6	15	CASSLGGGLNSPLHF	TGTGCCAGCAGTTTGGGAGGGGGCTTAAATTCACCCCTCCACTTT
NA	NA	TRBV30	TRBJ1-4	11	CAWSVNEKLFF	TGTGCCTGGAGTGTTAATGAAAAACTGTTTTTT